The T cell receptor beta chain under discussion was sequenced for a study of cytomegalovirus exposure and HLA in healthy donors. Overall study: For the approximately 420 genotyped donors, over 80% fell within the Caucasian-associated ancestry cluster. Study results and caveats: In a later analysis, an Asian-associated ancestry cluster reportedly showed fewer N-insertions than the roughly 710-donor mean. When analyzed later, a missense DCLRE1C variant was found to be linked to TCR beta V- and J-gene trimming.

The donors were healthy bone marrow donors. Remarks on this clone: Its specificity is unknown.

Both 60 Vbeta primers and 13 Jbeta primers went into the PCR. TCRdb's copy holds only in-frame clones and misses some; the assay was immunoSEQ multiplex PCR. The table has 140,000 to 150,000 clones, 60% to 80% seen once. The CDR3 has 13 amino acids. Trimming took 5 bases from V and 4 from J; bases not matched to a gene: 1. CDR1 is SGHNT and CDR2 is YENEEA in the germline V gene. V is TRBV11-3 and J is TRBJ2-2; 7 bases map to TRBD1. The sequencing input was PBMCs. The TCR sequence derives from a woman in her 30s in good health and CMV-seronegative. In DNA, the CDR3 is TGTGCCAGCAGCCGGACAGGCACCGGGGAGCTGTTTTTT. It yields the protein CASSRTGTGELFF.